The 14 T cell receptor beta chains in this list originate from one sample, sequenced in a study of T cell clonotyping in hematopoietic cell transplantation. This sample's time point: recipient sample about 28 days before transplant, after cytoreduction. Sequencing was performed with immunoSEQ multiplex PCR; in TCRdb, only in-frame clones are kept and a portion is missing. The profile shows 25,000 to 35,000 clones, over 60% of them singletons. The sample was peripheral blood mononuclear cells, taken before stem cell transplant. The receptors were sampled from a middle-aged man with myelodysplastic syndrome. Some clones in this sample may be carry-over from other donors' samples.

In this sample, this clone turned up a few times. In DNA form, the CDR3 reads TGCAGTGCTAGAGTCCTTATTGAAGCTTTCTTT. Residues: CSARVLIEAFF. The chain employs TRBV20-1 and TRBJ1-1; D gene unclear. V was shortened by 1 base and J by 7 bases, with 7 bases between the two germline ends. Germline V gene data show CDR1 as DFQATT and CDR2 as SNEGSKA (reference sequence). This CDR3 contains 11 residues.

In this sample, this clone turned up once. The rearrangement joins TRBV4-1 to TRBJ2-2; no firm D call. The CDR3 is 15 amino acids. V was cut by 4 bases and J by 3 bases, with 12 bases left in between. Per the germline V gene, CDR1 is MGHRA and CDR2 is YSYEKL. The CDR3, as DNA: TGCGCCAGCAGCCGGCAGGTATCCCACACCGGGGAGCTGTTTTTT. This sequence encodes CASSRQVSHTGELFF.

This chain connects TRBV7-9 to TRBJ2-6; the match to TRBD1 covers 9 bases. Per germline, CDR1 SEHNR and CDR2 FQNEAQ (reference sequence). Germline trimming cut 8 bases from V and 11 bases from J; bases unmatched to any gene: 13. The CDR3 totals 15 residues. The CDR3 DNA is TGTGCCAGCTTAATCCCGGGACAGGGTACGGACGTCCTGACTTTC. It codes for CASLIPGQGTDVLTF.

The rearrangement joins TRBV11-2 to TRBJ1-1, with D unclear. V lost 11 bases to trimming and J lost 5 bases, with 15 bases between them. Germline V gives CDR1 SGHAT, CDR2 FQNNGV. The CDR3 is made up of 12 amino acids. The CDR3 is CAGRMAGTEAFF. In nucleotides, the CDR3 is TGTGCCGGACGAATGGCCGGGACTGAAGCTTTCTTT.

The V and J genes are TRBV2 and TRBJ2-7; D is ambiguous. V lost 0 bases, J lost 3 bases, and 12 bases lay in between. CDR1 and CDR2 (germline): SNHLY, FYNNEI. The CDR3 runs to 15 residues. CDR3 region: CASSEAFSGVYEQYF. Written as DNA, the CDR3 is TGTGCCAGCAGTGAAGCCTTCAGTGGCGTCTACGAGCAGTACTTC.

The chain couples TRBV28 to TRBJ1-5; weak D call: TRBD1 (5 bases). In germline, CDR1 is MDHEN, CDR2 SYDVKM. Trimming shortened V by 3 bases and J by 6 bases, and 9 bases separated the two germline ends. CDR3 length: 13 amino acids. The CDR3 sequence is CASSFRGVQPQHF. CDR3 sequence (DNA): TGTGCCAGCAGTTTCCGGGGGGTTCAGCCCCAGCATTTT. Variable domain in full (rest from reference TRBV28 and TRBJ1-5): DVKVTQSSRYLVKRTGEKVFLECVQDMDHENMFWYRQDPGLGLRLIYFSYDVKMKEKGDIPEGYSVSREKKERFSLILESASTNQTSMYLCASSFRGVQPQHFGDGTRLSIL.

This chain links TRBV28 with TRBJ2-3, with 9 bases identical to TRBD2. V trimming: 5 bases; J trimming: 2 bases; junction bases outside the gene matches: 5. Germline assignment: CDR1 MDHEN and CDR2 SYDVKM. The CDR3 loop spans 15 amino acids. The CDR3 DNA reads as TGTGCCAGCAGTCTAGCGGGACCGTACACAGATACGCAGTATTTT. It specifies CASSLAGPYTDTQYF.

This clone was seen just once. The rearrangement links TRBV11-2 to TRBJ2-5, with D uncertain. V was clipped by 1 base and J by 4 bases, with 7 bases between them. CDR1 and CDR2 from the germline V gene are SGHAT and FQNNGV. This CDR3 region has 13 residues. The CDR3 loop is CASSLGPGETQYF. The CDR3 coding sequence is TGTGCCAGCAGCTTAGGTCCAGGAGAGACCCAGTACTTC.

The chain couples TRBV29-1 to TRBJ1-2, with D perhaps matching TRBD1 (5 bases). Germline lookup yields CDR1 SQVTM and CDR2 ANQGSEA. Deletions cut 4 bases from V and 5 bases from J, with 14 bases between. The CDR3 length is 13 residues. The CDR3 here is CSVGPGDGYGYTF. Here the CDR3 DNA reads TGCAGCGTTGGTCCGGGGGATGGGTATGGCTACACCTTC.

The chain employs TRBV5-6 and TRBJ1-6; no clear D gene. Per germline, CDR1 SGHDT and CDR2 YYEEEE. The CDR3 runs to 14 residues. V lost 4 bases and J 6 bases, leaving 11 bases between the germline ends. CDR3 DNA sequence: TGTGCCAGCAGCCCCCTACAGACTAATTCACCCCTCCACTTT. As protein: CASSPLQTNSPLHF.

V is TRBV6-5 and J is TRBJ1-1, with D unclear. V lost 0 bases to trimming and J lost 1 base, with 9 bases between them. Per the germline V gene, CDR1 is MNHEY and CDR2 is SVGAGI. The CDR3 is made up of 15 amino acids. As DNA, the CDR3 is TGTGCCAGCAGTTACTCGTTTGAGGCGAACACTGAAGCTTTCTTT. It encodes CASSYSFEANTEAFF.

This clone was observed a few times. The rearrangement links TRBV7-8 to TRBJ2-7; no reliable D call. Trimming removed 8 bases from V and 6 bases from J, with 8 bases in between. CDR3 size: 10 residues. CDR1 and CDR2 (germline): SGHVS, FQNEAQ. The DNA of the CDR3 is TGTGCCAGCGGCCCCGGCGAGCAGTACTTC. Translation gives CASGPGEQYF.

This sequence joins TRBV6-5 and TRBJ2-3; the match to TRBD2 covers 8 bases. The V and J ends lost 0 bases and 4 bases, in that order; junction bases with no gene match: 6. The CDR3 contains 16 residues. Germline V gives CDR1 MNHEY, CDR2 SVGAGI. The DNA for the CDR3 is TGTGCCAGCAGTTACTCGAAGGGACTAGGGGCAGATACGCAGTATTTT. This codes for CASSYSKGLGADTQYF.

The chain has TRBV29-1 and TRBJ1-2, with D unresolved. CDR1 is SQVTM and CDR2 is ANQGSEA in the germline V gene. This CDR3 is built from 12 residues. Trimming left V 0 bases short and J 4 bases short, with 6 bases between. The CDR3 nucleotides are TGCAGCGTTGAAGAACCCAGCTATGGCTACACCTTC. Translation gives CSVEEPSYGYTF.